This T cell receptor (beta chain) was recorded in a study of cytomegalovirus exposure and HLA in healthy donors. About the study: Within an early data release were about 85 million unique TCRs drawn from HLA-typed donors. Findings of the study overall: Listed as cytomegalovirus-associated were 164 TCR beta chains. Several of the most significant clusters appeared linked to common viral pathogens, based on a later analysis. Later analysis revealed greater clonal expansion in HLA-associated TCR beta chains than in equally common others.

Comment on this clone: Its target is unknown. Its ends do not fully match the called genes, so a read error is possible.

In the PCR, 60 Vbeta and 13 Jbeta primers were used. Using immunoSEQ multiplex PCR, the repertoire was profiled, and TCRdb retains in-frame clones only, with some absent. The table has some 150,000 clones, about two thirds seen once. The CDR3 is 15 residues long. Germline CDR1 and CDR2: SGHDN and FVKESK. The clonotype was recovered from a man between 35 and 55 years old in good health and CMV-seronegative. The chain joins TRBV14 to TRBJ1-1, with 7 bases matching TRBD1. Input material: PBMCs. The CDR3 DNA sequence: TGTGCCAGCAGCCCCCAAGTACCAGGGGGAACTGGAGCTTTCTTT. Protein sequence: CASSPQVPGGTGAFF.